The 20 T cell receptor beta chains reported below all come from one sample, sequenced in a study of breast tumors, draining lymph nodes, adjacent tissues. MiXCR, applied by TCRdb to the multiplex PCR reads, yields one record per CDR3 protein. Of about 21,000 distinct CDR3 sequences listed, approximately 32% are singletons. Sequencing input: breast tumor tissue. The receptors derive from a female donor with breast cancer. Some clones in this sample may be carry-over from other donors' samples.

This clonotype was detected many times. The chain combines TRBV20-1 with TRBJ2-2; D could derive from TRBD1 or TRBD2 (6 bases each). The CDR3 has 14 amino acids. The V gene's germline CDR1 is DFQATT and CDR2 SNEGSKA (reference sequence). V lost 3 bases and J lost 5, with 13 bases in between. The CDR3 reads CSARGGLGTGELFF. DNA for the CDR3: TGCAGTGCTAGGGGGGGCCTCGGGACCGGGGAGCTGTTTTTT.

This clonotype was counted many times. The rearrangement uses TRBV5-4 and TRBJ1-4; a possible D gene is TRBD1 (6 bases). The CDR3 is made up of 16 amino acids. Per germline, CDR1 SGHNT and CDR2 YYREEE (reference sequence). V was shortened by 3 bases and J by 5 bases, with 17 bases between the two germline ends. Written as DNA, the CDR3 is TGTGCCAGCAGCTCGGGAGGCAGGGGATCAAATGAAAAACTGTTTTTT. This encodes CASSSGGRGSNEKLFF.

About this clonotype: A read error may explain this, as a much larger clone is one base away. The chain couples TRBV7-9 to TRBJ1-4, with 7 bases identical to TRBD1. This CDR3 has 15 amino acids. The V gene's germline CDR1 is SEHNR and CDR2 FQNEAQ (reference sequence). This chain's CDR3 is CASSLAGQPDEKLFF. In DNA form, the CDR3 reads TGTGCCAGCAGCCTAGCGGGACAGCCGGATGAAAAACTGTTTTTT.

This clonotype showed up many times. The V and J genes are TRBV7-3 and TRBJ2-3; tentative D call: TRBD2 (6 bases). The CDR3 spans 16 residues. In germline, CDR1 is SGHTA, CDR2 FQGTGA. Deletions cut 1 base from V and 2 bases from J, with 13 bases between. CDR3 sequence reads: CASSLKGRDFTDTQYF. CDR3 DNA: TGTGCCAGCAGCTTAAAGGGCAGGGACTTCACAGATACGCAGTATTTT. The full variable domain, rest sourced from reference TRBV7-3 and TRBJ2-3, is GAGVSQTPSNKVTEKGKYVELRCDPISGHTALYWYRQSLGQGPEFLIYFQGTGAADDSGLPNDRFFAVRPEGSVSTLKIQRTERGDSAVYLCASSLKGRDFTDTQYFGPGTRLTVL.

This clonotype was detected ten times or more. V usage is TRBV12-3 or TRBV12-4 and J usage is TRBJ2-1; D may be TRBD1 (5 bases). This CDR3 has 15 amino acids. V lost 3 bases and J lost 10, with 19 bases in between. The CDR3 is CASSFGRGAPGEQFF. DNA for the CDR3: TGTGCCAGCAGTTTCGGTAGGGGCGCCCCGGGCGAGCAGTTCTTC.

This clonotype was recorded many times. CDR3: CASSPVGRVDEQYF. In nucleotides, the CDR3 is TGTGCCAGCAGTCCGGTAGGTAGGGTCGACGAGCAGTACTTC. The chain carries TRBV5-6 and TRBJ2-7; D unclear. CDR3 length equals 14 residues. Germline CDR1 SGHDT, CDR2 YYEEEE. Trimming pared 5 bases from V and 5 bases from J, leaving 17 bases between.

This clonotype was picked up many times. The chain is built from TRBV15 and TRBJ1-4; possible D gene TRBD1, 6 bases. V was clipped by 0 bases and J by 3 bases, with 17 bases between them. Germline V gene data show CDR1 as LNHNV and CDR2 as YYDKDF (reference sequence). The CDR3 extends over 18 amino acids. Here the CDR3 DNA reads TGTGCCACCAGCAGAGATCGGTACAGGGCAGCGGCTAATGAAAAACTGTTTTTT. Amino acids: CATSRDRYRAAANEKLFF.

In the case of this clonotype: A read error may explain this, as a much larger clone is one base away. The J gene is TRBJ2-3, the V gene TRBV4-2; 7 bases align to TRBD2. This CDR3 spans 15 amino acids. The V gene's germline CDR1 is LGHNA and CDR2 YNFKEQ. V lost 0 bases, J lost 8 bases, and 8 bases stayed unmatched. CDR3 loop: CASSQDGRERGTQYF. The DNA for the CDR3 is TGTGCCAGCAGCCAAGACGGGCGGGAGCGAGGTACGCAGTATTTT.

There are many counts of this clonotype. The genes are TRBV25-1 and TRBJ2-7; D remains ambiguous. In germline, CDR1 is MGHDK, CDR2 SYGVNS. V lost 3 bases to trimming and J lost 9 bases, with 18 bases between them. This CDR3 has 14 residues. CDR3 DNA sequence: TGTGCCAGCAGTGATGGCCGATCGGAAAGGCGGCAGTACTTC. Translation: CASSDGRSERRQYF.

This clonotype was found many times. V and J are TRBV4-3 and TRBJ1-5; D may be TRBD1 (6 bases). Trimming took off 0 bases at V and 7 bases at J, with 13 bases between the two ends. The CDR3 runs to 15 residues. Germline loops: CDR1 LGHNA, CDR2 YSLEER. CDR3 DNA: TGCGCCAGCAGCCAAGATTACACAGGGTACCAGCCCCAGCATTTT. Translating gives CASSQDYTGYQPQHF.

This clonotype has just a few counts. Possible read error: a much larger clone is one base away. CDR3 DNA sequence: TGTGCTAGTGGTTTTACAGGCTCTGGCTACACCTTC. Protein product: CASGFTGSGYTF. The V and J genes are TRBV12-5 and TRBJ1-2; D is possibly TRBD1 (5 bases). This CDR3 region has 12 residues. Trimming took off 3 bases at V and 7 bases at J, with 9 bases between the two ends. The germline V gene has CDR1 LGHNT and CDR2 FRNRAP.

Concerning this clonotype itself: A much larger clone sits a single nucleotide away, making a read error possible. The chain combines TRBV27 with TRBJ2-7; D not resolved. Trimming cost V 5 bases and J 0 bases, with 5 bases left between them. The CDR3 spans 12 residues. Germline CDR1 is MNHEY and CDR2 is SMNVEV (reference sequence). This chain's CDR3 is CASSHSSYEQYF. CDR3 DNA: TGTGCCAGCAGTCACAGCTCCTACGAGCAGTACTTC.

At least ten counts were recorded for this clonotype. The chain is built from TRBV28 and TRBJ1-5; D gene unclear. This CDR3 contains 15 residues. V gave up 4 bases and J gave up 2 bases, with 12 bases separating them. Germline V gives CDR1 MDHEN, CDR2 SYDVKM. CDR3 bases: TGTGCCAGCAGTTCTGGCGGCATCGGCAATCAGCCCCAGCATTTT. It encodes CASSSGGIGNQPQHF.

The table lists this clonotype with many counts. The V gene is TRBV7-9, the J gene TRBJ2-3; 10 positions agree with TRBD2. The junction had 12 bases not matched to a gene; V was cut back by 6 bases and J by 3 bases. The CDR3 contains 17 residues. Per germline, CDR1 SEHNR and CDR2 FQNEAQ (reference sequence). The DNA of the CDR3 is TGTGCCAGCAGGGCTTTGGGACTAGCGAGGGGAACAGATACGCAGTATTTT. Protein product: CASRALGLARGTDTQYF.

There are many counts of this clonotype. The chain employs TRBV4-1 and TRBJ2-5; 14 bases fit TRBD2. V lost 0 bases and J lost 5; bases outside the gene matches: 5. Germline V gene lookup returns CDR1 MGHRA and CDR2 YSYEKL. CDR3 length: 17 amino acids. This chain's CDR3 is CASSQEGLAGEVETQYF. The CDR3 DNA is TGCGCCAGCAGCCAAGAGGGACTAGCGGGAGAGGTGGAGACCCAGTACTTC.

This clonotype was seen at least ten times. The V call is TRBV27, the J call TRBJ2-7; a possible D gene is TRBD1 (6 bases). This CDR3 comprises 14 residues. CDR1 and CDR2 from the germline V gene are MNHEY and SMNVEV (reference sequence). The germline V and J ends were trimmed by 2 bases and 5 bases, with 13 bases remaining between them. CDR3 region: CASSLRGQGNEQYF. The CDR3 nucleotides read TGTGCCAGCAGTTTAAGAGGGCAGGGGAACGAGCAGTACTTC.

This clonotype was observed at least ten times. CDR3 DNA: TGTGCCAGCAGAGAAAGGGGCTCTGGGGCCAACGTCCTGACTTTC. Translation gives CASRERGSGANVLTF. This chain connects TRBV28 to TRBJ2-6; D is perhaps TRBD1 (5 bases). The germline V gene encodes CDR1 MDHEN and CDR2 SYDVKM. This CDR3 comprises 15 residues. The V gene lost 6 bases and the J gene lost 0 bases, with 9 bases spanning the gap.

This clonotype has ten or more counts. V and J are TRBV28 and TRBJ1-2, with 9 bases fitting TRBD1. Germline V gene data show CDR1 as MDHEN and CDR2 as SYDVKM. V gave up 8 bases and J gave up 8 bases; unmatched junction bases: 12. The CDR3 spans 14 residues. Here the CDR3 reads CASYTGTGFNGYTF. CDR3 DNA: TGTGCCAGCTACACCGGGACAGGGTTCAACGGCTACACCTTC.

This clonotype was recorded at least ten times. The DNA of the CDR3 is TGTGCCAGCCTGGCGACTAGTGGGTACAATGAGCAGTTCTTC. Amino acid sequence: CASLATSGYNEQFF. The rearrangement joins TRBV10-3 to TRBJ2-1; tentatively, D is TRBD2 (6 bases). The CDR3 is 14 residues long. The germline V gene has CDR1 ENHRY and CDR2 SYGVKD. V was shortened by 10 bases and J by 4 bases, with 17 bases between the two germline ends.

This clonotype was seen many times. The rearrangement joins TRBV5-1 to TRBJ2-1; 14 nucleotides line up with TRBD2. Germline CDR1 is SGHRS and CDR2 is YFSETQ. Trimming took 0 bases from V and 8 from J; bases not matched to a gene: 4. The CDR3 extends over 16 amino acids. CDR3 protein: CASSLDRLAGGHEQFF. DNA of the CDR3: TGCGCCAGCAGCTTGGACAGACTAGCGGGAGGGCATGAGCAGTTCTTC. The variable domain in full, completed from reference TRBV5-1 and TRBJ2-1, reads KAGVTQTPRYLIKTRGQQVTLSCSPISGHRSVSWYQQTPGQGLQFLFEYFSETQRNKGNFPGRFSGRQFSNSRSEMNVSTLELGDSALYLCASSLDRLAGGHEQFFGPGTRLTVL.